These 14 T cell receptor beta chains share one sample of origin, sequenced in a study of early T cells in non-severe SARS-CoV-2 infection. A single record per CDR3 protein comes from TCRdb applying MiXCR to the 5' RACE reads. The data hold more than 85,000 distinct CDR3 sequences, with around an eighth observed a single time. The specimen comprised whole blood, sampled at baseline. The receptors come from an adult who was a healthcare worker with PCR-confirmed SARS-CoV-2 infection or an uninfected control (not recorded which).

The chain is built from TRBV20-1 and TRBJ2-7; 8 bases map to TRBD2. V lost 0 bases, J lost 3 bases, and 7 bases stayed unmatched. Germline V gene lookup returns CDR1 DFQATT and CDR2 SNEGSKA (reference sequence). The length of the CDR3 is 15 residues. The CDR3 DNA is TGCAGTGCTAGAGATCAAACTAGCGGAGGCTACGAGCAGTACTTC. Residues: CSARDQTSGGYEQYF.

The rearrangement links TRBV29-1 to TRBJ1-2, with TRBD1 identical over 7 bases. CDR3 size: 15 residues. J gave up 1 base and V 4 bases, and 9 bases lay outside the gene matches. CDR1 SQVTM and CDR2 ANQGSEA come from the germline V gene. CDR3 amino acids: CSVGYRGVSNYGYTF. CDR3 in DNA: TGCAGCGTTGGCTACAGGGGAGTGAGTAACTATGGCTACACCTTC.

V gene TRBV30 combines with J gene TRBJ2-5; TRBD1 matches 9 bases. The germline CDR1 and CDR2 sequences are GTSNPN and SVGIG (reference sequence). The CDR3 loop spans 17 amino acids. Trimming took 0 bases from V and 2 from J; bases not matched to a gene: 10. The CDR3 coding sequence is TGTGCCTGGAGTGTACTTGAGGGACAGGGACCGCAAGAGACCCAGTACTTC. This codes for CAWSVLEGQGPQETQYF. Variable domain in full (rest from reference TRBV30 and TRBJ2-5): SQTIHQWPATLVQPVGSPLSLECTVEGTSNPNLYWYRQAAGRGLQLLFYSVGIGQISSEVPQNLSASRPQDRQFILSSKKLLLSDSGFYLCAWSVLEGQGPQETQYFGPGTRLLVL.

This clonotype has more than one count but fewer than ten. The chain recombines TRBV20-1 with TRBJ2-7; D not certain. In germline, CDR1 is DFQATT, CDR2 SNEGSKA (reference sequence). The V and J ends lost 0 bases and 4 bases respectively, with 13 bases between them. The CDR3 contains 14 residues. The CDR3, as DNA: TGCAGTGCTAGAGACCAGAGTACCGTTTACGAGCAGTACTTC. Translating it yields CSARDQSTVYEQYF.

In this sample, this clonotype turned up a few times. This rearrangement joins TRBV6-2 or TRBV6-3 to TRBJ1-6; 10 bases map to TRBD1. V dropped 4 bases and J dropped 8; count of bases not matched to a gene: 8. CDR1 and CDR2 (germline): MNHEY, SVGEGT. The CDR3 extends over 16 amino acids. The CDR3 protein is CASSWISDRGYSPLHF. CDR3 bases: TGTGCCAGCAGTTGGATTTCGGACAGGGGGTATTCACCCCTCCACTTT.

This clonotype appeared many times. This sequence joins TRBV7-9 and TRBJ2-7, with TRBD2 identical over 7 bases. Germline values: CDR1 SEHNR, CDR2 FQNEAQ (reference sequence). Germline trimming cut 5 bases from V and 5 bases from J; bases unmatched to any gene: 3. The CDR3 runs 12 residues. The CDR3 sequence: CASSLSGDEQYF. CDR3 coding DNA: TGTGCCAGCAGCCTCAGCGGGGACGAGCAGTACTTC.

In this sample, this clonotype turned up many times. The chain uses TRBV20-1 and TRBJ1-1, with D tentatively TRBD1 (6 bases). Germline CDR1 reads DFQATT; CDR2 reads SNEGSKA (reference sequence). V was shortened by 6 bases and J by 5 bases, with 19 bases between the two germline ends. The CDR3 consists of 14 residues. The CDR3 sequence is CSAPNYRAQTEAFF. CDR3 nucleotides: TGCAGTGCCCCAAACTACAGGGCGCAGACTGAAGCTTTCTTT.

There are a few counts of this clonotype. This rearrangement joins TRBV11-2 to TRBJ2-1, with D maybe TRBD2 (5 bases). V was cut by 5 bases and J by 4 bases, with 18 bases left in between. The length of the CDR3 is 16 residues. Germline values: CDR1 SGHAT, CDR2 FQNNGV. DNA for the CDR3: TGTGCCAGCAGCCCACTGACAATGGGAGATTACAATGAGCAGTTCTTC. It encodes CASSPLTMGDYNEQFF.

The chain couples TRBV12-3 or TRBV12-4 to TRBJ1-2; D possibly corresponds to TRBD1 (5 bases). CDR3 size: 14 residues. Between the trimmed V and J ends, which lost 5 bases and 4 bases, there was a span of 14 bases. CDR3: CASSGRVRGYGYTF. Written as DNA, the CDR3 is TGTGCCAGCAGTGGCAGGGTTCGGGGCTATGGCTACACCTTC.

This clonotype was detected only a few times. This chain connects TRBV25-1 to TRBJ2-7; possible D gene TRBD2, 5 bases. Trimming cost V 3 bases and J 6 bases, with 18 bases left between them. Per germline, CDR1 MGHDK and CDR2 SYGVNS. The CDR3 runs to 15 residues. CDR3: CASSETGRRALEQYF. CDR3 nucleotides: TGTGCCAGCAGTGAGACGGGGAGAAGGGCCCTCGAGCAGTACTTC.

This clonotype was counted only a few times. The junction and the germline gene differ at one end; a read error may be behind it. CDR3 region: CASSPLAGQGARNEKLFF. DNA for the CDR3: TGTGCCAGCTCGCCACTCGCGGGGCAGGGGGCCAGGAATGAAAAACTGTTTTTT. This chain uses TRBV18 with TRBJ1-4; 8 nucleotides align to TRBD1. CDR3 length equals 18 residues. CDR1 and CDR2 (germline): KGHSH, LQKENI.

This sequence joins TRBV18 and TRBJ2-7; D gene ambiguous. Germline lookup yields CDR1 KGHSH and CDR2 LQKENI. CDR3 length: 16 residues. V gave up 3 bases and J gave up 0 bases, with 15 bases separating them. The CDR3 reads CASSPSPGRSSYEQYF. The CDR3 DNA reads as TGTGCCAGCTCACCCTCCCCGGGTAGGAGCTCCTACGAGCAGTACTTC.

This clonotype was detected ten times or more. The V gene is TRBV5-1, the J gene TRBJ1-4, with a tentative D call TRBD1 (6 bases). This CDR3 comprises 14 residues. CDR1 is SGHRS, CDR2 YFSETQ, per germline. V gave up 3 bases and J gave up 4 bases, with 10 bases separating them. The CDR3 loop is CASSSTGVNEKLFF. Written as DNA, the CDR3 is TGCGCCAGCAGCTCGACAGGTGTTAATGAAAAACTGTTTTTT.

The V and J genes are TRBV6-5 and TRBJ2-5, with D possibly TRBD1 on 5 matching bases. This CDR3 is built from 14 residues. The ends were cut back, 5 bases at V and 6 bases at J, with 16 bases in the middle. The germline V gene has CDR1 MNHEY and CDR2 SVGAGI. CDR3 region: CASSVSLGVKTQYF. CDR3 nucleotides: TGTGCCAGCAGTGTCAGTTTAGGGGTCAAGACCCAGTACTTC.